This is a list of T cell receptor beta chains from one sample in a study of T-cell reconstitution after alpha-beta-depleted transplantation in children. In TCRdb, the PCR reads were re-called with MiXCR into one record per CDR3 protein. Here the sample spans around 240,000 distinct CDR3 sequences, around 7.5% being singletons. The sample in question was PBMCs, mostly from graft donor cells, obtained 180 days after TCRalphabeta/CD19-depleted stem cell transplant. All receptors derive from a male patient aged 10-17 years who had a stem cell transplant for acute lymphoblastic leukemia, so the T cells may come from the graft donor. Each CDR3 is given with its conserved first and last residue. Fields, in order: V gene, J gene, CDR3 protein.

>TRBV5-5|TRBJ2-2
CASSLPTGLRNTGELFF
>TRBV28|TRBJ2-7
CASISDRDYEQYF
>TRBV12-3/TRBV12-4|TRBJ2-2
CASSLRGWRGDTGELFF
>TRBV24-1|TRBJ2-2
CATSQTGELFF
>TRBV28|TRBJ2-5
CASTDREGGETQYF
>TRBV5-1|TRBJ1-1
CASSLAGGMNTEAFF
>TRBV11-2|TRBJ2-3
CASSLMGIAGGLSTDTQYF
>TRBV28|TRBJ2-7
CASSPFRGDRGSREQYF
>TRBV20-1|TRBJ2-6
CSAPRDRGGGANVLTF
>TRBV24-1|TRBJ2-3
CATSDYRVDTQYF
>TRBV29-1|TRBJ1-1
CSVVPSRGERLMNTEAFF
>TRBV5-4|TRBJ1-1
CASSWGTGRNTEAFF
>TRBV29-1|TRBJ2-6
CSVMRVGTDTSGANVLTF
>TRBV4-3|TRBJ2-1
CASSQGTSGNNEQFF
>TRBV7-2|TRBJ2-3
CASSFASTGPHSTDTQYF
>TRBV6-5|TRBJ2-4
CASSWGGAKNIQYF
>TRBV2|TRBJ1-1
CASSEAWTPMNTEAFF
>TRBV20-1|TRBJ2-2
CSARDPGAGGELFF
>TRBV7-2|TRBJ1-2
CASSLEGASGYTF
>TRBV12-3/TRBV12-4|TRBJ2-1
CASSLGGLAGTDEQFF
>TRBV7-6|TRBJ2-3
CASSGTSVLYF
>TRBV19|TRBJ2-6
CASSIQGKGANVLTF
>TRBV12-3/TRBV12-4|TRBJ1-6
CASSRPRSKPLHF
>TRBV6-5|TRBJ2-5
CASSYLRGRKETQYF
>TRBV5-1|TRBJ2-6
CASSPGLRSGANVLTF
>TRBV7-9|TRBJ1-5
CASSLRDNNQPQHF
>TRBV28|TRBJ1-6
CASSLSLRIGDNNSPLHF
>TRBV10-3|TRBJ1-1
CAISFGQLRYSHTEAFF
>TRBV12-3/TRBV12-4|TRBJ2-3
CASSRSRAGDGDTQYF
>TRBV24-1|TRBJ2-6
CATSDWTAGANVLTF
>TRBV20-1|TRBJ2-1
CSASFPSRAPSEQFF
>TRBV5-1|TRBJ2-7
CASSLTSDEQYF
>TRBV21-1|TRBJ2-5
CASSKLDRVPETQYF
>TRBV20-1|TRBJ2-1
CSANWDRLDNEQFF
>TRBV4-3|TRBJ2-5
CASSQDFAGLVETQYF
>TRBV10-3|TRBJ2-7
CASKPGGLNEQYF
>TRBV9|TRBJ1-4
CASSSEGLNEKLFF
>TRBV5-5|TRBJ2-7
CASSPGGQTFSEQYF
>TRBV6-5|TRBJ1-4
CASSRLSSNEKLFF
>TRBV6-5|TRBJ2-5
CASSYDRYQETQYF
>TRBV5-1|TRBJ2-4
CASSPQQTLAKNIQYF
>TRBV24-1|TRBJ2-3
CATSDPTGGTDTQYF
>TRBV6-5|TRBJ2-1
CASSIDSSYNEQFF
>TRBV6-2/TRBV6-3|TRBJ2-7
CASSYTRGEQYF
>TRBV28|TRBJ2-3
CASRQDRGPEDTQYF
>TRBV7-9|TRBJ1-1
CASSRWENTEAFF
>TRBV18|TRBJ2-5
CASSPLMRETQYF
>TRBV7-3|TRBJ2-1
CASSLIGNSGNEQFF
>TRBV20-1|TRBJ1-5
CSARWTDNQPQHF
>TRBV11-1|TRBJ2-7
CASSLRLAGGQSSYEQYF
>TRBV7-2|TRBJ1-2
CASSPSNRDRVRGYTF
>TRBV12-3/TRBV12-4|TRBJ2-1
CASSLPDYPSYNEQFF
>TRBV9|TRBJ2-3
CASTVGPTLRTDTQYF
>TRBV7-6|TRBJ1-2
CASSLAAGGESYTF